This T cell receptor (beta chain) was sequenced for a study of T-cell memory formation after mild COVID-19. Points from the study as a whole: Clones that contracted from day 15 to 85 were balanced CD4/CD8, while later expanders leaned CD4+. Clones from the second wave (peaking day 37) had unconfirmed SARS-CoV-2 specificity. Mainly in CM and EM were contracting CD4+ clones; CD8+ were in EMRA.

This clonotype was counted a few times. Its matching antigen is unknown. Employing constant-segment primers, 5'RACE generated TCR alpha and TCR beta cDNA libraries bearing sample barcodes and UMIs. TCRdb re-called the 5' RACE reads through MiXCR, storing one row per CDR3 protein. The sample yields roughly 300,000 distinct CDR3 sequences, around 8% seen once. The J segment lost 3 bases and the V segment lost 6 bases, leaving 2 bases of the junction unmatched. This CDR3 has 12 residues. Germline loops: CDR1 DFQATT, CDR2 SNEGSKA (reference sequence). This clonotype originated in a man aged 18-30 years who had mild COVID-19 (a few samples of this study predate the infection). Cell type and time point are not known. The specimen sequenced was PBMCs or a T cell subset sorted from them (not recorded which). The chain has TRBV20-1 and TRBJ2-3; 8 bases line up with TRBD1. CDR3 protein: CSATGGTDTQYF. CDR3 sequence (DNA): TGCAGTGCAACAGGGGGAACAGATACGCAGTATTTT.